This T cell receptor (beta chain) derives from a study of tumor T cells in aggressive B-cell lymphoma. Here immunoSEQ multiplex PCR was the method, and the copy in TCRdb shows in-frame clones only, minus some. Of 3,300 or so clones listed, more than 75% are singletons. The CDR3 sequence is 14 residues long. CDR1 is SGDLS and CDR2 is YYNGEE in the germline V gene. V lost 4 bases, J lost 5 bases, and 12 bases lay in between. The specimen was tumor tissue. The rearrangement links TRBV9 to TRBJ1-4; D is undetermined. The clonotype was recovered from an adult with diffuse large B cell lymphoma. The CDR3 coding sequence is TGTGCCAGCAGCCGCGCCGGGTCGAATGAAAAACTGTTTTTT. Translation: CASSRAGSNEKLFF.